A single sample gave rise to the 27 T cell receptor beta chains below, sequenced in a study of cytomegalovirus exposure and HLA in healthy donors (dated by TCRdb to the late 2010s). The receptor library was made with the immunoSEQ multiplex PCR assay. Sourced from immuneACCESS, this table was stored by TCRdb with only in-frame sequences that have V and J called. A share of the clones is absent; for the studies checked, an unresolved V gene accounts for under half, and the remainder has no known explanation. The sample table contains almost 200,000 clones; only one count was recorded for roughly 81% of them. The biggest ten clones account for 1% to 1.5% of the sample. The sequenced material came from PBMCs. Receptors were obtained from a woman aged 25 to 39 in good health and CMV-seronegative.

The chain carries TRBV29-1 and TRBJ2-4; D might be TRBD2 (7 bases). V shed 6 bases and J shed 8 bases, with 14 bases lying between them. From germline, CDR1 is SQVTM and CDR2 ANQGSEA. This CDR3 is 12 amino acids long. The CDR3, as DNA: TGCAGCGTGCCCGGGGGGCTAGACATTCAGTACTTC. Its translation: CSVPGGLDIQYF. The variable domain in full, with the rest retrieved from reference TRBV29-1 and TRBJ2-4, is SAVISQKPSRDICQRGTSLTIQCQVDSQVTMMFWYRQQPGQSLTLIATANQGSEATYESGFVIDKFPISRPNLTFSTLTVSNMSPEDSSIYLCSVPGGLDIQYFGAGTRLSVL.

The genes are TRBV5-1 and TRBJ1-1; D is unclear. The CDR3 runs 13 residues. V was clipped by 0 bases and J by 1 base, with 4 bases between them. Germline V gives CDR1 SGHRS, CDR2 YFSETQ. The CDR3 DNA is TGCGCCAGCAGCTTGGGCGGGAACACTGAAGCTTTCTTT. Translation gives CASSLGGNTEAFF.

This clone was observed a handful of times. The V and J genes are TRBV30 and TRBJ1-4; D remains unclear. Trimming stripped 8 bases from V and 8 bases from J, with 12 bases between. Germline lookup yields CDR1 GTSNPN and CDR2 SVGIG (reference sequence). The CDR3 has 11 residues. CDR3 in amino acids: CALSGGEKLFF. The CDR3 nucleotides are TGTGCCCTCTCCGGCGGCGAAAAACTGTTTTTT.

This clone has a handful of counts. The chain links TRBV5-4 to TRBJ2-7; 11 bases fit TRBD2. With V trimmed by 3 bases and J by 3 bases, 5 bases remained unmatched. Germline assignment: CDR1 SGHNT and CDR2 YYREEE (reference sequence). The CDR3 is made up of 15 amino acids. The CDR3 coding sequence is TGTGCCAGCAGCTGGGGGACTAGCGGAGACTACGAGCAGTACTTC. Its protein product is CASSWGTSGDYEQYF.

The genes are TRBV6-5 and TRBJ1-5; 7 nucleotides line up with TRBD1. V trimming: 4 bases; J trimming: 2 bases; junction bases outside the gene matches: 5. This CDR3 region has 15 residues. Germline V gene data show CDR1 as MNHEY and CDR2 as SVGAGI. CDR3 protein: CASSSTGVGNQPQHF. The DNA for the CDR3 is TGTGCCAGCAGTTCCACAGGGGTCGGCAATCAGCCCCAGCATTTT.

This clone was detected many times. The CDR3 nucleotides read TGTGCCAGCAGTGAGTTCGCCAGTCCTAACTATGGCTACACCTTC. It codes for CASSEFASPNYGYTF. V and J are TRBV2 and TRBJ1-2, with D uncertain. The CDR3 sequence is 15 residues long. The V gene's germline CDR1 is SNHLY and CDR2 FYNNEI. The germline V and J ends were trimmed by 3 bases and 0 bases, with 11 bases remaining between them.

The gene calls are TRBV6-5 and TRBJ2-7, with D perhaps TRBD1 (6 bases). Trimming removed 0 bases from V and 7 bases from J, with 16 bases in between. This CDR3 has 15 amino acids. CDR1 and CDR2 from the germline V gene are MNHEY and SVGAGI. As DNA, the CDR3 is TGTGCCAGCAGTTACTCAGGCCAGGGGTTCGAGGAGCAGTACTTC. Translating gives CASSYSGQGFEEQYF.

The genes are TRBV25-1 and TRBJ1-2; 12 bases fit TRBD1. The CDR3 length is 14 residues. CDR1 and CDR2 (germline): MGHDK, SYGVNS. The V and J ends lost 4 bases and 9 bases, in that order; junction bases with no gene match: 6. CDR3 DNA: TGTGCCAGCAGTGTAACCGGGACAGGGGGCCGCTACACCTTC. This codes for CASSVTGTGGRYTF.

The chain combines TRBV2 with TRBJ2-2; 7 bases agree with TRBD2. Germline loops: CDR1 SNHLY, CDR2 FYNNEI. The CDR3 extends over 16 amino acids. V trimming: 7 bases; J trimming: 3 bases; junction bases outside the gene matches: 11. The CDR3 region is CASTVRREKYTGELFF. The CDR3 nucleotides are TGTGCCAGCACGGTCCGGCGGGAGAAGTACACCGGGGAGCTGTTTTTT.

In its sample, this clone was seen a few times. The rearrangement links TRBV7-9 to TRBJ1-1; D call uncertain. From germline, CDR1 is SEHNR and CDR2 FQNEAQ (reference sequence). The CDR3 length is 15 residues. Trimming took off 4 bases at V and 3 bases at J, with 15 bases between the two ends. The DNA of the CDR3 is TGTGCCAGCAGCTCATATAGCGGTGGAGACACTGAAGCTTTCTTT. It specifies CASSSYSGGDTEAFF.

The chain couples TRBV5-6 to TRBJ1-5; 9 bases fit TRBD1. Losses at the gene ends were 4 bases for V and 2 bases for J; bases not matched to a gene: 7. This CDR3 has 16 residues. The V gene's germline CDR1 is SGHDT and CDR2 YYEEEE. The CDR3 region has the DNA TGTGCCAGCAGCCCCTACCGGGACAGGGGCAATCAGCCCCAGCATTTT. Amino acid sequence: CASSPYRDRGNQPQHF.

The CDR3 nucleotides are TGTGCCTGGAGTGTACTGGGTCCAGGGGGAAACACCATATATTTT. Protein: CAWSVLGPGGNTIYF. The chain couples TRBV30 to TRBJ1-3; D perhaps matches TRBD1 (5 bases). The germline V gene encodes CDR1 GTSNPN and CDR2 SVGIG (reference sequence). The V and J ends lost 0 bases and 4 bases respectively, with 13 bases between them. The CDR3 sequence is 15 residues long.

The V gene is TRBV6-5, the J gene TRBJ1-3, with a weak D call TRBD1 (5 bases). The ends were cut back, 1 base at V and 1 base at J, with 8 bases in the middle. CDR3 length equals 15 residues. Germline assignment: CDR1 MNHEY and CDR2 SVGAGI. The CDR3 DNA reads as TGTGCCAGCAGTTACTGGGGCCCTTCTGGAAACACCATATATTTT. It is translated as CASSYWGPSGNTIYF.

The DNA for the CDR3 is TGTGCCATCTCCGAAGGACAGGGTAGATACGAGCAGTACTTC. Its translation is CAISEGQGRYEQYF. The rearrangement uses TRBV10-3 and TRBJ2-7, with 8 bases aligning to TRBD1. The CDR3 contains 14 residues. Germline V gives CDR1 ENHRY, CDR2 SYGVKD. Losses at the gene ends were 8 bases for V and 4 bases for J; bases not matched to a gene: 10.

The CDR3, as DNA: TGCGCCAGCAGCTTGGTAGGGGTCACAGATACGCAGTATTTT. This gives the protein CASSLVGVTDTQYF. This rearrangement joins TRBV5-1 to TRBJ2-3, with a tentative D call TRBD1 (5 bases). The CDR3 length is 14 residues. Trimming stripped 0 bases from V and 2 bases from J, with 7 bases between. CDR1 is SGHRS and CDR2 is YFSETQ in the germline V gene.

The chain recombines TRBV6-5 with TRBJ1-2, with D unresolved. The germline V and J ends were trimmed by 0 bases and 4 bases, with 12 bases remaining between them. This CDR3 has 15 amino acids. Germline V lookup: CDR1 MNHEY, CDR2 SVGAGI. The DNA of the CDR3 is TGTGCCAGCAGTTACTCTGCAGGTACTAGCTATGGCTACACCTTC. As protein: CASSYSAGTSYGYTF.

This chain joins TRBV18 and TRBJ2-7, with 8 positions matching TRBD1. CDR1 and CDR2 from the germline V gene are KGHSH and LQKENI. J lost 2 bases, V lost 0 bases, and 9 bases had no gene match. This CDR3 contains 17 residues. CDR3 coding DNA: TGTGCCAGCTCACCACCGGGACAGGTATCTGGGGCCTACGAGCAGTACTTC. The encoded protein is CASSPPGQVSGAYEQYF.

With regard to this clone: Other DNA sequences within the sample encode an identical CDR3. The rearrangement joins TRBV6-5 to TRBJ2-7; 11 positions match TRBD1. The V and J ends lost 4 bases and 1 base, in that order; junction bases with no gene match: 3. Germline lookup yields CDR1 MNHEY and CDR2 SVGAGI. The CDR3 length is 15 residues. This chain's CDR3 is CASSSGTGGSYEQYF. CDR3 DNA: TGTGCCAGCAGTTCCGGGACAGGGGGGTCCTACGAGCAGTACTTC.

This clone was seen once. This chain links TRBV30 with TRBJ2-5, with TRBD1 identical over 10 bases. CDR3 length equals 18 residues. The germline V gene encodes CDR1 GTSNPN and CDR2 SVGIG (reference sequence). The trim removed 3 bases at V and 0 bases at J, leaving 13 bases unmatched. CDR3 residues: CAWRSRQGAPRYQETQYF. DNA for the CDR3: TGTGCCTGGAGGAGCCGACAGGGGGCGCCCCGGTACCAAGAGACCCAGTACTTC.

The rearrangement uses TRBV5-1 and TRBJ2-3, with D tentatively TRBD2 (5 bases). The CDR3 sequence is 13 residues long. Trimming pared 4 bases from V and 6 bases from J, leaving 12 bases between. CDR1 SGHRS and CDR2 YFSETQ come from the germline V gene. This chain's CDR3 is CASSPLEADTQYF. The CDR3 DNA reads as TGCGCCAGCAGCCCACTGGAGGCGGATACGCAGTATTTT.

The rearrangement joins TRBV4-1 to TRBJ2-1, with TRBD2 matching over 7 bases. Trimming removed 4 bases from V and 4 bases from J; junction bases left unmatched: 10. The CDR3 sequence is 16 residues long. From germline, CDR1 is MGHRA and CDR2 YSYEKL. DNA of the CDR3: TGCGCCAGCAGCCCTAGAGGGCTAGCGGAGTACAATGAGCAGTTCTTC. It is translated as CASSPRGLAEYNEQFF.

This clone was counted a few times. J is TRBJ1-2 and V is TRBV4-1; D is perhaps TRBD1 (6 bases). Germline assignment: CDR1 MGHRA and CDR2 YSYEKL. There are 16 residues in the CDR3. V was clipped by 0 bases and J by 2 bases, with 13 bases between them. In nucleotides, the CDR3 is TGCGCCAGCAGCCAAGAGGGGGCAGGGGCGAACTATGGCTACACCTTC. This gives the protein CASSQEGAGANYGYTF.

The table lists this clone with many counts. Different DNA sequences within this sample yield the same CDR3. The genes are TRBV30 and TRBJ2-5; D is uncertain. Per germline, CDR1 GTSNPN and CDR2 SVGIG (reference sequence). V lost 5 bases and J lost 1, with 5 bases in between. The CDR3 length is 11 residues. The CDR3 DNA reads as TGTGCCTGGGAGATCCAAGAGACCCAGTACTTC. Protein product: CAWEIQETQYF.

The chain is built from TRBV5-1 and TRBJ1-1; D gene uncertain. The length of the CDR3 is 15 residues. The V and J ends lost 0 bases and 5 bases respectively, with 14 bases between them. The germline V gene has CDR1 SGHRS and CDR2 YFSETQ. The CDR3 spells CASSLDTGPGTEAFF. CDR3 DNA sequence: TGCGCCAGCAGCTTGGATACGGGCCCGGGGACTGAAGCTTTCTTT.

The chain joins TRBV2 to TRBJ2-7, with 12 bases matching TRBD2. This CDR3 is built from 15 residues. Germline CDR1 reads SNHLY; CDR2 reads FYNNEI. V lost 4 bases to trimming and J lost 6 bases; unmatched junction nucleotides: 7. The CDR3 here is CASSGGLAGSGEQYF. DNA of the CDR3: TGTGCCAGCAGTGGAGGACTAGCGGGATCTGGCGAGCAGTACTTC.

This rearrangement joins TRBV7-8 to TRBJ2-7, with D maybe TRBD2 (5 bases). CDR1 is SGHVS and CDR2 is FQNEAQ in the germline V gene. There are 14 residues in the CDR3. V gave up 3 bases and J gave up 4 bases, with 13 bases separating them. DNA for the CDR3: TGTGCCAGCAGCTTTGAGGGTCCCGTTTACGAGCAGTACTTC. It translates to CASSFEGPVYEQYF. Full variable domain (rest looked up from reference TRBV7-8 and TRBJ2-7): GAGVSQSPRYKVAKRGQDVALRCDPISGHVSLFWYQQALGQGPEFLTYFQNEAQLDKSGLPSDRFFAERPEGSVSTLKIQRTQQEDSAVYLCASSFEGPVYEQYFGPGTRLTVT.

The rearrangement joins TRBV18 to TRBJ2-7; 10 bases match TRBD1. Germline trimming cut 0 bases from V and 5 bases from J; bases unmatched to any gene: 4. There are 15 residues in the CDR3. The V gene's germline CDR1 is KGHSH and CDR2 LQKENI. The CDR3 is CASSPPTGGENEQYF. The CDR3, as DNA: TGTGCCAGCTCACCACCGACAGGGGGCGAGAACGAGCAGTACTTC.